A single sample gave rise to the 11 T cell receptor beta chains below, sequenced in a study of T cell responses to AZD1222 COVID-19 vaccine. TCRdb's copy holds only in-frame clones and misses some; the assay was immunoSEQ multiplex PCR. Of roughly 100,000 clones listed, 85% to 90% were seen once; the top ten hold roughly 2.6%. Source: peripheral blood, taken on day 0 of AZD1222 vaccination. These receptors all stem from an adult in good health.

The genes are TRBV7-9 and TRBJ2-7, with a weak D call TRBD1 (6 bases). Germline lookup yields CDR1 SEHNR and CDR2 FQNEAQ (reference sequence). V gave up 5 bases and J gave up 0 bases, with 11 bases separating them. This CDR3 comprises 14 residues. The DNA of the CDR3 is TGTGCCAGCAGCCTCCGACAGGACTCCTACGAGCAGTACTTC. This encodes CASSLRQDSYEQYF.

The CDR3 DNA reads as TGTGCCAGCAGGGGAACCACTAGCGTCGATGAGCAGTTCTTC. Translating it yields CASRGTTSVDEQFF. The J gene is TRBJ2-1, the V gene TRBV28, with 7 bases identical to TRBD2. Germline V gene data show CDR1 as MDHEN and CDR2 as SYDVKM. The junction had 10 bases not matched to a gene; V was cut back by 6 bases and J by 8 bases. The CDR3 runs to 14 residues.

This chain uses TRBV19 with TRBJ1-2; no reliable D call. Germline CDR1 is LNHDA and CDR2 is SQIVND (reference sequence). This CDR3 region has 13 residues. Deletions cut 5 bases from V and 3 bases from J, with 10 bases between. The CDR3 sequence is CASSFYTDYGYTF. The DNA of the CDR3 is TGTGCCAGTAGTTTCTACACGGACTATGGCTACACCTTC. Together with reference TRBV19 and TRBJ1-2, the CDR3 gives the full variable domain: DGGITQSPKYLFRKEGQNVTLSCEQNLNHDAMYWYRQDPGQGLRLIYYSQIVNDFQKGDIAEGYSVSREKKESFPLTVTSAQKNPTAFYLCASSFYTDYGYTFGSGTRLTVV.

The chain combines TRBV6-1 with TRBJ2-3; perhaps D is TRBD1 or TRBD2 (5 bases each). Germline V gene data show CDR1 as MNHNS and CDR2 as SASEGT. The CDR3 contains 19 residues. Trimming took off 4 bases at V and 2 bases at J, with 25 bases between the two ends. The chain's CDR3 is CASSVPRSRGDGNTDTQYF. CDR3 DNA sequence: TGTGCCAGCAGTGTACCTAGGAGTAGGGGAGATGGGAACACAGATACGCAGTATTTT.

The J gene is TRBJ2-3, the V gene TRBV4-1; TRBD1 matches at 9 bases. CDR3 length: 19 amino acids. Germline lookup yields CDR1 MGHRA and CDR2 YSYEKL. The junction had 13 bases not matched to a gene; V was cut back by 1 base and J by 2 bases. CDR3 sequence reads: CASSQGRRAGQGLTDTQYF. Written as DNA, the CDR3 is TGCGCCAGCAGCCAAGGTAGACGGGCGGGACAGGGCCTCACAGATACGCAGTATTTT.

The chain couples TRBV6-5 to TRBJ1-1; D not resolved. The length of the CDR3 is 13 residues. The V and J ends lost 4 bases and 4 bases respectively, with 10 bases between them. Germline V gene sequence: CDR1 MNHEY, CDR2 SVGAGI. This CDR3 reads CASSSPGFTEAFF. CDR3 nucleotides: TGTGCCAGCAGTTCACCCGGGTTCACTGAAGCTTTCTTT.

The chain combines TRBV29-1 with TRBJ1-2, with 9 nucleotides matching TRBD1. V lost 6 bases and J lost 2; bases outside the gene matches: 10. Germline CDR1 is SQVTM and CDR2 is ANQGSEA. The CDR3 length is 15 residues. The CDR3 DNA reads as TGCAGCGTCTCCTCTGACAGGGGGAAGAACTATGGCTACACCTTC. Protein product: CSVSSDRGKNYGYTF.

The V gene is TRBV19, the J gene TRBJ1-6; no firm D call. Germline values: CDR1 LNHDA, CDR2 SQIVND (reference sequence). This CDR3 is built from 15 residues. V lost 5 bases and J lost 10, with 18 bases in between. The CDR3 region is CASSVFFGVRSPLHF. In DNA, the CDR3 is TGTGCCAGTAGTGTCTTTTTTGGGGTCAGGTCACCCCTCCACTTT.

J is TRBJ1-1 and V is TRBV5-1, with D perhaps matching TRBD1 (5 bases). Germline loops: CDR1 SGHRS, CDR2 YFSETQ. Trimming removed 2 bases at V and 0 bases at J, with 14 bases between. The CDR3 is made up of 16 amino acids. The CDR3 sequence is CASSFPGAGVNTEAFF. The CDR3 region has the DNA TGCGCCAGCAGCTTTCCCGGGGCAGGAGTGAACACTGAAGCTTTCTTT.

The V and J genes are TRBV6-5 and TRBJ2-1; tentative D call: TRBD2 (5 bases). In germline, CDR1 is MNHEY, CDR2 SVGAGI. Trimming pared 2 bases from V and 1 base from J, leaving 9 bases between. CDR3 length equals 15 residues. The chain's CDR3 is CASSYASPSYNEQFF. For the CDR3, the DNA is TGTGCCAGCAGTTACGCTAGCCCTTCCTACAATGAGCAGTTCTTC.

The V gene is TRBV6-1, the J gene TRBJ1-1; 11 bases align to TRBD1. CDR3 length equals 15 residues. In germline, CDR1 is MNHNS, CDR2 SASEGT. V gave up 3 bases and J gave up 4 bases; unmatched junction bases: 4. This CDR3 reads CASSEGTGGFTEAFF. For the CDR3, the DNA is TGTGCCAGCAGTGAGGGGACAGGGGGGTTCACTGAAGCTTTCTTT.